This TCR beta chain was captured by sequencing in a study of patients and donors after allogeneic stem cell transplantation. The V end lost 7 bases, the J end lost 2 bases, and 15 bases lay between the germline ends. Germline CDR1 is SGHRS and CDR2 is YFSETQ. The CDR3 loop spans 14 amino acids. One entry per CDR3 protein, called by TCRdb with MiXCR from the RT-PCR reads. The sample consists of more than 850,000 distinct CDR3 sequences, about 20% of them appearing once. The chain has TRBV5-1 and TRBJ2-5; the D call may be TRBD1 or TRBD2 (5 bases each). This receptor was identified in a human donor who was either an allogeneic HSCT recipient or a stem cell or donor lymphocyte infusion donor (not recorded which). It is not recorded whose cells these are; they may come from a transplant donor. Sequences were obtained from blood, either unsorted or a sorted T cell fraction (not recorded which). The CDR3 bases are TGCGCCAGCGGCACCGGGACCCCGCAAGAGACCCAGTACTTC. It translates to CASGTGTPQETQYF.